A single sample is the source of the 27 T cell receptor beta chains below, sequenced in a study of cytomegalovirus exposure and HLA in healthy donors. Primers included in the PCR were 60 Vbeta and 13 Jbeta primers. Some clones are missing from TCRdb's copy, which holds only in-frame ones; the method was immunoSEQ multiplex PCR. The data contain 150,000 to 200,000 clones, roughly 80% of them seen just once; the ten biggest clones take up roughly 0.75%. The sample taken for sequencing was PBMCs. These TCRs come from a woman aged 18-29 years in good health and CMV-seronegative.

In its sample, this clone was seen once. The CDR3 DNA reads as TGTGCCATCAGTGACTCCGCGAAGGGGGAAGAGACCCAGTACTTC. Its translation: CAISDSAKGEETQYF. The chain uses TRBV10-3 and TRBJ2-5, with a tentative D call TRBD1 (6 bases). Germline loops: CDR1 ENHRY, CDR2 SYGVKD. Trimming stripped 3 bases from V and 3 bases from J, with 14 bases between. This CDR3 spans 15 amino acids.

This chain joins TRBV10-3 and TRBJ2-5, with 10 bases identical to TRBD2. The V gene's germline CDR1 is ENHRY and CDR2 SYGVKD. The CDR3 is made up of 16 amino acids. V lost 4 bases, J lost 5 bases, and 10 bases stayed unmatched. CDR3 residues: CAISGEASGSGETQYF. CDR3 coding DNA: TGTGCCATCAGTGGAGAGGCTAGCGGGAGTGGGGAGACCCAGTACTTC.

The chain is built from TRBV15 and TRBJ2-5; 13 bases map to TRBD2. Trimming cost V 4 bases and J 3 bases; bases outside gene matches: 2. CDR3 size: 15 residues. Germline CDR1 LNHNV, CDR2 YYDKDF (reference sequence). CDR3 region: CATSKLAGGKETQYF. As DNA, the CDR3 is TGTGCCACCAGCAAACTAGCGGGAGGGAAAGAGACCCAGTACTTC.

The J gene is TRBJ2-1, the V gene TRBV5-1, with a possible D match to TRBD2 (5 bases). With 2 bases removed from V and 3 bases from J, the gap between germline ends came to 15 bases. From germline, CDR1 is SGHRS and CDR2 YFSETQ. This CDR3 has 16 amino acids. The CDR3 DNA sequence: TGCGCCAGCAGCTTCCGGGGTGTAGACCTCTACAATGAGCAGTTCTTC. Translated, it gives CASSFRGVDLYNEQFF.

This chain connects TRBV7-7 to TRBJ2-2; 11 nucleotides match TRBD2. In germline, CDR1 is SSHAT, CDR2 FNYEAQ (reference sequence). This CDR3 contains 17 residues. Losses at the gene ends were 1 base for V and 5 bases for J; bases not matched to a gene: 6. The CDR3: CASSLDTSGSFTGELFF. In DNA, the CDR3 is TGTGCCAGCAGCTTAGATACTAGCGGGAGCTTTACCGGGGAGCTGTTTTTT.

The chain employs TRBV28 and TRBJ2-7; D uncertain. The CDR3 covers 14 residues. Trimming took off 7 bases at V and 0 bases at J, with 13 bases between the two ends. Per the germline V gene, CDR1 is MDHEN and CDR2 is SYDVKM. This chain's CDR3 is CASKTQVNSYEQYF. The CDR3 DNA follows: TGTGCCAGCAAGACCCAGGTGAACTCCTACGAGCAGTACTTC.

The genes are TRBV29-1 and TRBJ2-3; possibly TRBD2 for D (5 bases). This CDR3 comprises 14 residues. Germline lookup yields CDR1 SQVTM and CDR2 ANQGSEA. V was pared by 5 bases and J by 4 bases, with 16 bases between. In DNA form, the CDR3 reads TGCAGCGTTCCCGGAGGCCCCTTATCAGATACGCAGTATTTT. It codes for CSVPGGPLSDTQYF.

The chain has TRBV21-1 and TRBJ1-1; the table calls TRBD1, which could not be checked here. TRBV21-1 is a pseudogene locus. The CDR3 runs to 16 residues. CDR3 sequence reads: CASSPRDRARNTEAFF. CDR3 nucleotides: TGTGCCAGCAGCCCCCGGGACAGGGCGAGGAACACTGAAGCTTTCTTT.

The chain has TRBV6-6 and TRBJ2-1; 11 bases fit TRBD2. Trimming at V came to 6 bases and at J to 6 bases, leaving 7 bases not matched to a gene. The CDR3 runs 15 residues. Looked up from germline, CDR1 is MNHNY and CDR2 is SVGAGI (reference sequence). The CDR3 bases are TGTGCCAGCAGACAACTAGCGGGAGTGGGCAATGAGCAGTTCTTC. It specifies CASRQLAGVGNEQFF.

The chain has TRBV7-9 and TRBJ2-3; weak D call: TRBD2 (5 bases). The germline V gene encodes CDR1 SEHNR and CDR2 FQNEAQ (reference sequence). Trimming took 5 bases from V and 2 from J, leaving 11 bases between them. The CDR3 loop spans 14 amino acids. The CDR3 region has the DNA TGTGCCAGCAGCCCCCGGGAAGTCACAGATACGCAGTATTTT. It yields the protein CASSPREVTDTQYF.

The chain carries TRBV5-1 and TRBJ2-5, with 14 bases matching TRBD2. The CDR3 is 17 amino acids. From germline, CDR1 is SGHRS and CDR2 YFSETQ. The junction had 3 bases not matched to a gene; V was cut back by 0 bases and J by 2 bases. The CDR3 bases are TGCGCCAGCAGCTTGGCGGGACTAGCGGGGGTACAAGAGACCCAGTACTTC. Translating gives CASSLAGLAGVQETQYF.

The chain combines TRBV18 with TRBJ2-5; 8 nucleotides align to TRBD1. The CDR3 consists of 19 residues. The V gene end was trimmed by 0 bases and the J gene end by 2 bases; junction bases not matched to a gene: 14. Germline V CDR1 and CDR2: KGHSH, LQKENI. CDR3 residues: CASSPPISAGGVYQETQYF. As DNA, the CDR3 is TGTGCCAGCTCACCACCGATCTCGGCAGGGGGCGTCTATCAAGAGACCCAGTACTTC.

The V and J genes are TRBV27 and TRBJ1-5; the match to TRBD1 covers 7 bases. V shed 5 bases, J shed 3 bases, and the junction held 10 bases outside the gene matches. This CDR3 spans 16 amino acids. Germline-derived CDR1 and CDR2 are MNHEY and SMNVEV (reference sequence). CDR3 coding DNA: TGTGCCAGCAGTCCGTCGACAGGGAAGGTCAATCAGCCCCAGCATTTT. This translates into CASSPSTGKVNQPQHF.

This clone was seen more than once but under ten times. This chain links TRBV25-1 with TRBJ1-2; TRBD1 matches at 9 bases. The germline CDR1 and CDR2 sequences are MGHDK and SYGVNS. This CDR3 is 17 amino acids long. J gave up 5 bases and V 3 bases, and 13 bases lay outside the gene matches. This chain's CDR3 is CASSEGDGGDRVYGYTF. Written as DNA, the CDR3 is TGTGCCAGCAGTGAGGGGGATGGAGGGGACAGGGTATATGGCTACACCTTC.

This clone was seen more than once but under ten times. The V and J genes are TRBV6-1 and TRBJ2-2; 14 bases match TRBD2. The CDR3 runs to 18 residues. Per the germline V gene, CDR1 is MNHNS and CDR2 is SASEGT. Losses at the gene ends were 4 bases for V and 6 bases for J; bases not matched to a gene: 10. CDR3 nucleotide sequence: TGTGCCAGCAGTGGCTCCGGGACTAGCGGGAGTAAGGCCGGGGAGCTGTTTTTT. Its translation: CASSGSGTSGSKAGELFF.

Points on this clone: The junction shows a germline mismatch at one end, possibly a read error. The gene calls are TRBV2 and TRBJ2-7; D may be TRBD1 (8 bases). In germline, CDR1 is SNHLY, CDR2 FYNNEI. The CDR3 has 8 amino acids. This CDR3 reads CGAGTGTF. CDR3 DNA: TGTGGAGCGGGGACAGGTACCTTC.

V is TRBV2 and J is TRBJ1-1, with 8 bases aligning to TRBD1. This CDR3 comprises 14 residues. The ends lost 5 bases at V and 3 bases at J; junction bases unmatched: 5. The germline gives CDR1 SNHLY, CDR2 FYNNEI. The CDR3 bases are TGTGCCAGCAGTTACAGGGGGGCCGACACTGAAGCTTTCTTT. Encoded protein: CASSYRGADTEAFF.

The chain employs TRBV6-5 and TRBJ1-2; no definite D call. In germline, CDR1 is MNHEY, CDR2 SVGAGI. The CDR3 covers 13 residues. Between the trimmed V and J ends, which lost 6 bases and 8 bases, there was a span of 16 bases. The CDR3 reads CASRDDGKRGYTF. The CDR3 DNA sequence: TGTGCCAGCAGAGACGACGGCAAGAGGGGCTACACCTTC.

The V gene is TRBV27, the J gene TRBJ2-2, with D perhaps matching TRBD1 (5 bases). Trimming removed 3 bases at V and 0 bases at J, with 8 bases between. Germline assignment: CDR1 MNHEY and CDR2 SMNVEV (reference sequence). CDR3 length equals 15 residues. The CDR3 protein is CASSFQGANTGELFF. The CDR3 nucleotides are TGTGCCAGCAGTTTCCAGGGTGCGAACACCGGGGAGCTGTTTTTT.

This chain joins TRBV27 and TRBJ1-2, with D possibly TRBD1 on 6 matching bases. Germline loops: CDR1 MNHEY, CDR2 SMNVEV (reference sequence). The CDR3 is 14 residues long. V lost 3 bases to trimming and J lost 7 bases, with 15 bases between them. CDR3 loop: CASSFSTGHSGYTF. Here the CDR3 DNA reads TGTGCCAGCAGTTTCTCGACAGGCCATAGTGGCTACACCTTC.

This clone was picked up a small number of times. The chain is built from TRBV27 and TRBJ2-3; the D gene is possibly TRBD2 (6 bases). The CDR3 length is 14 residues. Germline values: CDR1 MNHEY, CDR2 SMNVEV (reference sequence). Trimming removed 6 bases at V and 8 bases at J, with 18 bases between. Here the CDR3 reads CASRPGDSASTQYF. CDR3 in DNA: TGTGCCAGCAGGCCCGGGGACTCCGCCAGTACGCAGTATTTT.

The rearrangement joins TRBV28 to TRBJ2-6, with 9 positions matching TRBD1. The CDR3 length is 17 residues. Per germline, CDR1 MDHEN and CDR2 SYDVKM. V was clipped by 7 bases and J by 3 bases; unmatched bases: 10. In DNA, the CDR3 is TGTGCCAGCAACCCAGGGACAGGGTTCTTTGGGGCCAACGTCCTGACTTTC. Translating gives CASNPGTGFFGANVLTF.

The CDR3 nucleotides read TGTGCCAGCTCACCATCCCGCGGGCAGGGGAACAATGAGCAGTTCTTC. Protein product: CASSPSRGQGNNEQFF. V usage is TRBV18 and J usage is TRBJ2-1; D perhaps matches TRBD1 (6 bases). The germline gives CDR1 KGHSH, CDR2 LQKENI. The germline V and J ends were trimmed by 2 bases and 5 bases, with 16 bases remaining between them. This CDR3 region has 16 residues. The whole variable domain, remainder taken from reference TRBV18 and TRBJ2-1, is NAGVMQNPRHLVRRRGQEARLRCSPMKGHSHVYWYRQLPEEGLKFMVYLQKENIIDESGMPKERFSAEFPKEGPSILRIQQVVRGDSAAYFCASSPSRGQGNNEQFFGPGTRLTVL.

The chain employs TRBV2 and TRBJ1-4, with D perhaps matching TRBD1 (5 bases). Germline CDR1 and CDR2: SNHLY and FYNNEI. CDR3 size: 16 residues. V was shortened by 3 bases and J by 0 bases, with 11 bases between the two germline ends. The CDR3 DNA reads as TGTGCCAGCAGTGAGGGGAGGGGACCAACTAATGAAAAACTGTTTTTT. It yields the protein CASSEGRGPTNEKLFF.

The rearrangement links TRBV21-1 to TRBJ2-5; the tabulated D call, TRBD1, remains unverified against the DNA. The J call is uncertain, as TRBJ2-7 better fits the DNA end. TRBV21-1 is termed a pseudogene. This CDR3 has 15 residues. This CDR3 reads CASSSYPTASYEQYF. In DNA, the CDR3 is TGTGCCAGCAGCTCCTACCCTACAGCCTCCTACGAGCAGTACTTC.

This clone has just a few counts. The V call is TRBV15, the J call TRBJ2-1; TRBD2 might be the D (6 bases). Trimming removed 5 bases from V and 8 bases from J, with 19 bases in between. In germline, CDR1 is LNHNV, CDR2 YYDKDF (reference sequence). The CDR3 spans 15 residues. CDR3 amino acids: CATSSSGRRADEQFF. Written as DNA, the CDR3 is TGTGCCACCAGCTCCAGTGGCCGGAGGGCGGATGAGCAGTTCTTC.

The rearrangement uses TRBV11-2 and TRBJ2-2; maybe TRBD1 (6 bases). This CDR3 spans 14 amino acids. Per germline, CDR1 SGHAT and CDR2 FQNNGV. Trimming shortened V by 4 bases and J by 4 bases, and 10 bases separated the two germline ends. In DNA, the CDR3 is TGTGCCAGCAGCTCACAGGGTGCCACCGGGGAGCTGTTTTTT. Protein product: CASSSQGATGELFF.